This T cell receptor beta chain derives from a study of cytomegalovirus exposure and HLA in healthy donors. Whole-study findings and limits: Researchers reportedly found TCR beta sequences accurately predicted most subjects' HLA-A and HLA-B alleles. High specificity and sensitivity for cytomegalovirus status were reported for the classifier. The likely explanation for a cluster of highly shared sequence variants was sequencing artifact.

This clone was observed once. Antigen specificity is unknown. The PCR employed 60 Vbeta primers together with 13 Jbeta primers. Sequencing used immunoSEQ multiplex PCR; TCRdb keeps in-frame clones, though not all of them. The data show a few hundred thousand clones, around 79% seen once. Germline CDR1 and CDR2: MNHNS and SASEGT. V gave up 8 bases and J gave up 3 bases; unmatched junction bases: 5. This CDR3 has 13 amino acids. The clonotype was recovered from a man in his late teens or twenties in good health and CMV-seronegative. The V call is TRBV6-1, the J call TRBJ2-3; 7 bases are a match to TRBD1. Material: PBMCs. The DNA of the CDR3 is TGTGCCAGCGGGACAGCACTTACAGATACGCAGTATTTT. Encoded protein: CASGTALTDTQYF.